Following are 21 T cell receptor beta chains from one sample sequenced in a study of shared clonotypes between healthy human individuals (dated by TCRdb to 2020 to 2021). The method was the immunoSEQ multiplex PCR assay. Imported from immuneACCESS, the table was reduced by TCRdb to in-frame sequences with V and J called. These copies leave out some clones; in studies compared against another copy, an unresolved V gene accounts for under half, and the cause of the remainder is not known. Recorded for this sample are roughly 1 million clones; about 75% of them occurred a single time. Clones ranked in the top ten supply roughly 1.4% of the sample. The sample taken for sequencing was memory CD4+ T cells sorted from blood. The sample's cell subset or site label, in plain terms: CD45RA-negative fraction. Source of these receptors: a man aged 18-30 years in good health.

This clone showed up just once. The chain is built from TRBV7-9 and TRBJ2-3; D gene unclear. Trimming left V 4 bases short and J 2 bases short, with 10 bases between. CDR1 and CDR2 from the germline V gene are SEHNR and FQNEAQ (reference sequence). The CDR3 is 14 residues long. The CDR3 nucleotides read TGTGCCAGCAGCTACGACGGCTACACAGATACGCAGTATTTT. Translation gives CASSYDGYTDTQYF.

Comments on this clone: This CDR3 is also generated by other DNA sequences in the sample. This rearrangement joins TRBV5-1 to TRBJ2-5; D not resolved. Trimming pared 6 bases from V and 2 bases from J, leaving 11 bases between. In germline, CDR1 is SGHRS, CDR2 YFSETQ. The CDR3 consists of 13 residues. The CDR3 reads CASTTGQQETQYF. The CDR3 nucleotides read TGCGCCAGCACCACCGGGCAGCAAGAGACCCAGTACTTC.

This sequence joins TRBV6-1 and TRBJ2-2, with D hard to call. The CDR3 has 15 amino acids. From germline, CDR1 is MNHNS and CDR2 SASEGT. V gave up 0 bases and J gave up 4 bases, with 9 bases separating them. CDR3 nucleotides: TGTGCCAGCAGTGAAGCAGGGAAAGCCACCGGGGAGCTGTTTTTT. Its translation: CASSEAGKATGELFF.

As regards this clone: The sample contains more than one DNA sequence encoding this CDR3. The chain is built from TRBV7-9 and TRBJ1-5; D is unresolved. Germline loops: CDR1 SEHNR, CDR2 FQNEAQ (reference sequence). The ends were cut back, 5 bases at V and 3 bases at J, with 8 bases in the middle. This CDR3 comprises 13 residues. CDR3 amino acids: CASSLESNQPQHF. In DNA, the CDR3 is TGTGCCAGCAGCCTAGAGTCCAATCAGCCCCAGCATTTT.

The J gene is TRBJ2-2, the V gene TRBV6-4, with no clear D. The CDR3 consists of 20 residues. Germline assignment: CDR1 MRHNA and CDR2 SNTAGT. V shed 4 bases and J shed 0 bases, with 24 bases lying between them. CDR3 region: CASSVPRTWDASANTGELFF. DNA of the CDR3: TGTGCCAGCAGTGTCCCCCGAACATGGGATGCGTCCGCGAACACCGGGGAGCTGTTTTTT.

This clone was picked up many times. V and J are TRBV19 and TRBJ1-2; the D gene is possibly TRBD1 (6 bases). With 8 bases removed from V and 0 bases from J, the gap between germline ends came to 19 bases. The CDR3 is 16 residues long. Per the germline V gene, CDR1 is LNHDA and CDR2 is SQIVND (reference sequence). CDR3 sequence reads: CASSPGTPFSNYGYTF. The CDR3 nucleotides read TGTGCCAGTTCCCCAGGGACACCCTTTTCTAACTATGGCTACACCTTC.

This clone has just one count. The same CDR3 is also encoded by other DNA sequences in this sample. This chain uses TRBV5-1 with TRBJ2-5, with 7 bases that match TRBD1. The CDR3 is 14 amino acids. J was trimmed by 5 bases and V by 4 bases; bases with no gene match: 8. CDR1 and CDR2 from the germline V gene are SGHRS and YFSETQ. The CDR3 region is CASSIDRVGETQYF. CDR3 bases: TGCGCCAGCAGCATTGACAGGGTGGGGGAGACCCAGTACTTC.

The chain links TRBV2 to TRBJ2-5; the D gene is possibly TRBD2 (6 bases). Germline loops: CDR1 SNHLY, CDR2 FYNNEI. This CDR3 has 14 residues. Trimming took 7 bases from V and 2 from J, leaving 14 bases between them. CDR3 amino acids: CASNRGGTQETQYF. The CDR3 DNA is TGTGCCAGCAACCGGGGCGGGACTCAAGAGACCCAGTACTTC.

The chain carries TRBV29-1 and TRBJ1-2; tentatively, D is TRBD1 (5 bases). The CDR3 sequence is 13 residues long. V lost 5 bases, J lost 4 bases, and 14 bases lay in between. Germline CDR1 and CDR2: SQVTM and ANQGSEA. CDR3 region: CSVSAAGFYGYTF. The CDR3 DNA sequence: TGCAGCGTTAGTGCCGCAGGGTTCTATGGCTACACCTTC.

This clone was counted between two and nine times. V usage is TRBV11-3 and J usage is TRBJ1-1; no clear D. CDR1 is SGHNT, CDR2 YENEEA, per germline. V gave up 4 bases and J gave up 1 base, with 7 bases separating them. The CDR3 contains 13 residues. The CDR3 loop is CASSSNGNTEAFF. The CDR3, as DNA: TGTGCCAGCAGCTCAAACGGGAACACTGAAGCTTTCTTT. Full variable domain (remainder filled in from reference TRBV11-3 and TRBJ1-1): EAGVVQSPRYKIIEKKQPVAFWCNPISGHNTLYWYLQNLGQGPELLIRYENEEAVDDSQLPKDRFSAERLKGVDSTLKIQPAELGDSAVYLCASSSNGNTEAFFGQGTRLTVV.

This clone was counted once. J is TRBJ1-6 and V is TRBV6-5; maybe TRBD1 (5 bases). This CDR3 has 13 residues. The germline V gene encodes CDR1 MNHEY and CDR2 SVGAGI. V was trimmed by 8 bases and J by 9 bases, leaving 14 bases between them. The CDR3 DNA reads TGTGCCAGCCTCCAGGGTATTGGTTCACCCCTCCACTTT. As protein: CASLQGIGSPLHF.

The J gene is TRBJ2-3, the V gene TRBV4-3, with 9 bases identical to TRBD2. The V and J ends lost 0 bases and 4 bases, in that order; junction bases with no gene match: 11. Germline CDR1 is LGHNA and CDR2 is YSLEER. The CDR3 runs 18 residues. The CDR3 reads CASSQDPTSGLRPDTQYF. The CDR3 DNA is TGCGCCAGCAGCCAAGATCCCACTAGCGGGCTGCGACCAGATACGCAGTATTTT.

V is TRBV6-1 and J is TRBJ1-4; the match to TRBD1 covers 9 bases. There are 14 residues in the CDR3. The germline V gene encodes CDR1 MNHNS and CDR2 SASEGT. CDR3 amino acids: CAISTGGGNEKLFF. For the CDR3, the DNA is TGTGCTATTTCAACAGGGGGCGGAAATGAAAAACTGTTTTTT.

This chain links TRBV18 with TRBJ1-6; D gene unclear. The V gene's germline CDR1 is KGHSH and CDR2 LQKENI. Trimming pared 1 base from V and 4 bases from J, leaving 5 bases between. The length of the CDR3 is 14 residues. The CDR3 reads CASSPRDYNSPLHF. CDR3 bases: TGTGCCAGCTCACCACGCGATTATAATTCACCCCTCCACTTT.

Comments on this clone: This sequence is one base from a far larger clone and is likely a read error. The chain has TRBV27 and TRBJ2-1; 9 nucleotides agree with TRBD2. J lost 5 bases, V lost 11 bases, and 16 bases had no gene match. This CDR3 is 16 amino acids long. CDR1 MNHEY and CDR2 SMNVEV come from the germline V gene (reference sequence). CDR3 DNA sequence: TGTGCCGCACAAGCAAGGGGGCGGGGGGGTCACAATGAGCAGTTCTTC. Translation: CAAQARGRGGHNEQFF.

Concerning this clone itself: Germline and junction disagree at one end, which may indicate a read error. The J gene is TRBJ1-4, the V gene TRBV28, with 8 bases matching TRBD1. In germline, CDR1 is MDHEN, CDR2 SYDVKM. This CDR3 has 15 residues. CDR3 nucleotides: TGTGCCAGCAGTCGCTCAGGGGGCTCTAACGAAAAACTGTTTTTT. Encoded protein: CASSRSGGSNEKLFF.

With regard to this clone: A far larger clone is off by one base, so a read error is likely. The chain recombines TRBV4-1 with TRBJ1-5; D gene unclear. V was clipped by 3 bases and J by 1 base, with 13 bases between them. Per germline, CDR1 MGHRA and CDR2 YSYEKL. This CDR3 is built from 16 residues. Here the CDR3 DNA reads TGCGCCAGCAGCCATCCCACCCCCAGGAGCAATCAGCCCCAGCATTTT. It specifies CASSHPTPRSNQPQHF.

The chain has TRBV25-1 and TRBJ2-2, with 10 bases aligning to TRBD2. V gave up 7 bases and J gave up 2 bases; unmatched junction bases: 7. Per germline, CDR1 MGHDK and CDR2 SYGVNS. The length of the CDR3 is 16 residues. The CDR3 here is CASTGLAEPNTGELFF. In DNA, the CDR3 is TGTGCCAGCACCGGACTAGCGGAACCAAACACCGGGGAGCTGTTTTTT.

J is TRBJ2-6 and V is TRBV19, with unresolved D. The CDR3 is made up of 14 amino acids. V was trimmed by 7 bases and J by 2 bases, leaving 9 bases between them. Germline V gene data show CDR1 as LNHDA and CDR2 as SQIVND (reference sequence). The CDR3 spells CASIGQAGANVLTF. In DNA form, the CDR3 reads TGTGCCAGTATCGGGCAGGCTGGGGCCAACGTCCTGACTTTC.

V is TRBV7-9 and J is TRBJ2-5, with 10 bases matching TRBD2. Germline CDR1 and CDR2: SEHNR and FQNEAQ (reference sequence). CDR3 length: 15 residues. The trim removed 2 bases at V and 5 bases at J, leaving 5 bases unmatched. The CDR3 bases are TGTGCCAGCAGCTTATACGTAGCGGGAGGTGAGACCCAGTACTTC. The encoded protein is CASSLYVAGGETQYF.

This sequence joins TRBV6-5 and TRBJ1-5, with TRBD1 as a possible D gene (5 bases). V shed 5 bases and J shed 4 bases, with 12 bases lying between them. This CDR3 contains 14 residues. From germline, CDR1 is MNHEY and CDR2 SVGAGI. This CDR3 reads CASSTRDGNQPQHF. Written as DNA, the CDR3 is TGTGCCAGCAGTACCAGGGATGGGAATCAGCCCCAGCATTTT.